These T cell receptor beta chains were read from a single sample in a study of blood T cell repertoires in COVID-19. Libraries were prepared by immunoSEQ multiplex PCR; TCRdb keeps only in-frame clonotypes and omits some of them. Here the sample spans hundreds of thousands of clones, about nine tenths being singletons. Specimen: peripheral blood. Receptors were obtained from a woman aged 25 to 45 with active or convalescent COVID-19. Each CDR3 is given with its conserved first and last residue. The D gene is left open where the match is weak. Rows may omit the clone size; those that give it use once, few, many or a size class.

V gene	D gene	J gene	CDR3 length	clone size	CDR3 protein	CDR3 DNA
TRBV5-1	TRBD1	TRBJ2-1	16	-	CASSGDSGVSYNEQFF	TGCGCCAGCAGCGGGGACAGTGGGGTTTCCTACAATGAGCAGTTCTTC
TRBV19	TRBD1	TRBJ1-6	16	few	CASSRGTALNNSPLHF	TGTGCCAGTAGCAGGGGGACAGCACTTAATAATTCACCCCTCCACTTT
TRBV29-1	-	TRBJ1-1	11	-	CSAEEGSEAFF	TGCAGCGCCGAGGAAGGAAGTGAAGCTTTCTTT
TRBV27	-	TRBJ1-2	14	-	CASSFDSRVGGYTF	TGTGCCAGCAGTTTTGATTCCAGGGTAGGCGGCTACACCTTC
TRBV5-4	TRBD2	TRBJ2-3	16	-	CASSLWLAGGVDTQYF	TGTGCCAGCAGCTTGTGGCTAGCGGGAGGAGTAGATACGCAGTATTTT
TRBV6-5	TRBD1	TRBJ1-4	16	few	CASSSRQGKKDEKLFF	TGTGCCAGCAGTTCAAGACAGGGGAAGAAAGATGAAAAACTGTTTTTT
TRBV3-1/TRBV3-2	-	TRBJ2-7	14	few	CASSRSGRASEQYF	TGTGCCAGCAGCCGATCCGGCAGGGCCAGCGAGCAGTACTTC
TRBV27	-	TRBJ1-1	14	-	CASSPLGGYTEAFF	TGTGCCAGCAGTCCCCTTGGAGGATACACTGAAGCTTTCTTT
TRBV6-5	TRBD1	TRBJ1-2	14	-	CASSYITGGVGYTF	TGTGCCAGCAGTTACATAACAGGGGGCGTTGGCTACACCTTC
TRBV11-2	-	TRBJ2-1	12	-	CASRRVYNEQFF	TGTGCCAGCAGGAGGGTCTACAATGAGCAGTTCTTC
TRBV5-8	-	TRBJ1-1	16	-	CASSPTAGDTDTEAFF	TGTGCCAGCAGCCCCACCGCAGGGGATACGGACACTGAAGCTTTCTTT
TRBV21-1	-	TRBJ1-2	15	-	CASSKVVGVNYGYTF	TGTGCCAGCAGCAAAGTGGTGGGCGTAAACTATGGCTACACCTTC
TRBV29-1	-	TRBJ1-2	12	-	CSVLSINYGYTF	TGCAGCGTCCTATCGATTAACTATGGCTACACCTTC
TRBV6-1	-	TRBJ1-6	17	-	CASSDRRTLSYNSPLHF	TGTGCCAGCAGTGACAGAAGGACACTCTCCTATAATTCACCCCTCCACTTT
TRBV7-2	-	TRBJ2-1	15	-	CASSLAGLTPNEQFF	TGTGCCAGCAGCTTAGCTGGTCTAACCCCGAATGAGCAGTTCTTC
TRBV28	TRBD1	TRBJ1-5	14	-	CASSLLRGGEPQHF	TGTGCCAGCAGTCTCCTAAGAGGGGGCGAGCCCCAGCATTTT
TRBV7-8	-	TRBJ2-7	12	-	CASSLPGGKQYF	TGTGCCAGCAGCCTACCAGGTGGAAAGCAGTACTTC
TRBV30	-	TRBJ1-2	13	-	CAWSGDTNYGYTF	TGTGCCTGGAGTGGGGACACTAACTATGGCTACACCTTC
TRBV3-1/TRBV3-2	TRBD2	TRBJ2-1	17	-	CASSQDGTSGSLDEQFF	TGTGCCAGCAGCCAAGACGGGACTAGCGGGAGCTTGGATGAGCAGTTCTTC
TRBV3-1/TRBV3-2	TRBD2	TRBJ2-3	17	-	CASSQVLNLAGGDTQYF	TGTGCCAGCAGCCAAGTTCTGAATCTAGCGGGAGGAGATACGCAGTATTTT
TRBV7-9	TRBD1	TRBJ1-1	15	once	CASSFGTGMNTEAFF	TGTGCCAGCAGCTTCGGGACAGGGATGAACACTGAAGCTTTCTTT
TRBV7-2	-	TRBJ1-2	13	few	CASREPANYGYTF	TGTGCCAGCAGAGAGCCCGCCAACTATGGCTACACCTTC
TRBV5-1	-	TRBJ2-3	13	-	CASSLERGDTQYF	TGCGCCAGCAGCTTGGAAAGGGGAGATACGCAGTATTTT
TRBV19	-	TRBJ1-5	15	-	CASSIAVYSNQPQHF	TGTGCCAGTAGTATAGCCGTCTATAGCAATCAGCCCCAGCATTTT
TRBV5-1	-	TRBJ1-5	13	-	CASSLGQNQPQHF	TGCGCCAGCAGCTTGGGCCAGAATCAGCCCCAGCATTTT
TRBV27	-	TRBJ1-5	14	-	CASSFSGSNQPQHF	TGTGCCAGCAGTTTTTCCGGGAGCAATCAGCCCCAGCATTTT
TRBV29-1	-	TRBJ2-1	14	-	CSVDFGHSYNEQFF	TGCAGCGTTGATTTCGGTCATTCCTACAATGAGCAGTTCTTC
TRBV6-5	-	TRBJ1-6	13	-	CASGRGYNSPLHF	TGTGCCAGCGGCAGGGGCTATAATTCACCCCTCCACTTT
TRBV9	TRBD1	TRBJ2-3	14	-	CASSQGESTDTQYF	TGTGCCAGCAGCCAGGGGGAGAGCACAGATACGCAGTATTTT
TRBV3-1/TRBV3-2	-	TRBJ2-7	13	-	CASSQTSSYEQYF	TGTGCCAGCAGCCAAACTAGCAGTTACGAGCAGTACTTC
TRBV2	-	TRBJ2-2	11	-	CASTITGELFF	TGTGCCAGCACCATTACCGGGGAGCTGTTTTTT
TRBV29-1	-	TRBJ2-3	14	-	CSVEDSQGLDTQYF	TGCAGCGTTGAAGACAGCCAGGGTTTGGATACGCAGTATTTT
TRBV7-9	TRBD1	TRBJ1-6	16	-	CASSLTGAQGDSPLHF	TGTGCCAGCAGCTTAACCGGCGCACAGGGGGATTCACCCCTCCACTTT
TRBV27	TRBD1	TRBJ2-1	14	-	CASSWGQLYNEQFF	TGTGCCAGCAGTTGGGGACAGCTCTACAATGAGCAGTTCTTC
TRBV10-3	TRBD1	TRBJ2-1	16	-	CAISESTRQGYNEQFF	TGTGCCATCAGTGAGTCGACGAGACAGGGCTATAATGAGCAGTTCTTC
TRBV11-2	-	TRBJ2-1	15	-	CASSLDSAGYNEQFF	TGTGCCAGCAGCTTAGACTCAGCGGGCTACAATGAGCAGTTCTTC
TRBV4-1	TRBD1	TRBJ1-2	15	-	CASSQDPGGTYGYTF	TGCGCCAGCAGCCAAGATCCAGGGGGGACCTATGGCTACACCTTC
TRBV7-9	-	TRBJ1-1	15	-	CASSPSVTANTEAFF	TGTGCCAGCAGCCCGAGCGTAACTGCGAACACTGAAGCTTTCTTT
TRBV7-6	-	TRBJ1-1	14	-	CASSLAGGGHEAFF	TGTGCCAGCAGCTTAGCGGGAGGGGGACATGAAGCTTTCTTT
TRBV9	-	TRBJ1-1	13	once	CASSVFGGTEAFF	TGTGCCAGCAGCGTATTCGGGGGGACTGAAGCTTTCTTT
TRBV19	-	TRBJ2-3	15	once	CASSIERVGPDTQYF	TGTGCCAGTAGTATAGAGCGCGTGGGCCCAGATACGCAGTATTTT
TRBV5-1	-	TRBJ1-1	14	-	CASSLATGSTEAFF	TGCGCCAGCAGCTTGGCTACAGGGAGTACTGAAGCTTTCTTT
TRBV27	-	TRBJ1-4	16	-	CASSLPPPGHTEKLFF	TGTGCCAGCAGTTTACCCCCGCCGGGACATACTGAAAAACTGTTTTTT
TRBV7-8	-	TRBJ2-7	14	-	CASSLHGVTYEQYF	TGTGCCAGCAGCTTACACGGGGTTACATACGAGCAGTACTTC
TRBV27	-	TRBJ1-5	14	-	CASSLSGGNQPQHF	TGTGCCAGCAGTTTATCAGGAGGCAATCAGCCCCAGCATTTT
TRBV6-5	TRBD1	TRBJ1-2	15	-	CASSYLTGGHYGYTF	TGTGCCAGCAGTTACCTGACAGGGGGCCACTATGGCTACACCTTC
TRBV6-5	-	TRBJ1-1	14	-	CAILRSVGAAEAFF	TGTGCCATCCTACGGAGCGTAGGGGCCGCTGAAGCTTTCTTT
TRBV29-1	TRBD1	TRBJ1-1	13	-	CSVVSGQVPEAFF	TGCAGCGTCGTCTCGGGACAGGTACCTGAAGCTTTCTTT
TRBV18	-	TRBJ2-2	16	-	CASSPPKRTEAGELFF	TGTGCCAGCTCACCACCTAAAAGGACAGAGGCCGGGGAGCTGTTTTTT
TRBV27	TRBD1	TRBJ1-5	16	few	CAREGTDTFSNQPQHF	TGTGCCAGAGAAGGGACAGACACTTTTAGCAATCAGCCCCAGCATTTT
TRBV9	-	TRBJ2-2	14	-	CASSEQPNTGELFF	TGTGCCAGCAGCGAACAACCGAACACCGGGGAGCTGTTTTTT
TRBV11-3	TRBD2	TRBJ2-3	16	-	CASSPLAGTSTDTQYF	TGTGCCAGCAGCCCACTAGCGGGAACTAGCACAGATACGCAGTATTTT
TRBV27	-	TRBJ1-5	14	-	CASSFLDSSQPQHF	TGTGCCAGCAGTTTCCTGGACAGTTCCCAGCCCCAGCATTTT
TRBV19	TRBD1	TRBJ2-1	16	-	CASSPPWTGYSNEQFF	TGTGCCAGTAGTCCCCCATGGACAGGGTATTCCAATGAGCAGTTCTTC
TRBV6-5	-	TRBJ2-1	14	once	CASTRPSSYNEQFF	TGTGCCAGCACACGCCCGAGCTCCTACAATGAGCAGTTCTTC
TRBV9	TRBD2	TRBJ2-1	15	-	CASSQTSGVYNEQFF	TGTGCCAGCAGCCAAACTAGCGGGGTATACAATGAGCAGTTCTTC
TRBV7-9	-	TRBJ2-7	15	-	CASSLAGSWVGEQYF	TGTGCCAGCAGCTTAGCAGGTAGCTGGGTGGGCGAGCAGTACTTC